The 23 T cell receptor beta chains below come from one sample, sequenced in a study of shared T cell receptors in the human thymus. Repertoires were generated with immunoSEQ multiplex PCR, while TCRdb's copy carries only in-frame clones and drops some. The sample yields 600,000 or so clones, around 87% seen once. This same sample was also taken into another study, of human thymus T cells.

The sample taken for sequencing was thymocytes. These receptors originate from a boy under two years old with a congenital heart defect.

The rearrangement joins TRBV4-2 to TRBJ2-1, with 8 nucleotides matching TRBD2. V dropped 0 bases and J dropped 7; count of bases not matched to a gene: 14. The CDR3 length is 18 residues. Germline V gives CDR1 LGHNA, CDR2 YNFKEQ. The CDR3 nucleotides read TGTGCCAGCAGCCAAGATCGAGGTAGCGGGGTTTATTGGAATGAGCAGTTCTTC. This translates into CASSQDRGSGVYWNEQFF.

The chain joins TRBV9 to TRBJ1-3; TRBD1 is a possible D gene (6 bases). Germline lookup yields CDR1 SGDLS and CDR2 YYNGEE. V lost 3 bases and J lost 4, with 11 bases in between. This CDR3 region has 14 residues. The CDR3 loop reads CASSGGTGGNTIYF. The CDR3, as DNA: TGTGCCAGCAGCGGGGGAACAGGGGGAAACACCATATATTTT.

This clone came up once. The chain carries TRBV11-3 and TRBJ2-7; 8 positions agree with TRBD1. Per the germline V gene, CDR1 is SGHNT and CDR2 is YENEEA. The CDR3 loop spans 15 amino acids. V dropped 5 bases and J dropped 2; count of bases not matched to a gene: 8. The CDR3 protein is CASSPTGDHPYEQYF. CDR3 nucleotide sequence: TGTGCCAGCAGCCCGACAGGGGACCACCCCTACGAGCAGTACTTC.

J is TRBJ1-6 and V is TRBV2; maybe TRBD1 (5 bases). Trimming stripped 1 base from V and 0 bases from J, with 16 bases between. CDR3 size: 19 residues. From germline, CDR1 is SNHLY and CDR2 FYNNEI. DNA for the CDR3: TGTGCCAGCAGTGAAGGACAGCCCAGACCGAGCTCCTATAATTCACCCCTCCACTTT. It encodes CASSEGQPRPSSYNSPLHF.

The chain recombines TRBV28 with TRBJ1-1; perhaps TRBD1 as D (5 bases). The CDR3 is 14 residues long. Trimming pared 3 bases from V and 1 base from J, leaving 9 bases between. Germline CDR1 and CDR2: MDHEN and SYDVKM. In DNA, the CDR3 is TGTGCCAGCAGTTTTTGGGGGGGGAACACTGAAGCTTTCTTT. It specifies CASSFWGGNTEAFF. Based on the CDR3 plus reference TRBV28 and TRBJ1-1, the full variable domain is DVKVTQSSRYLVKRTGEKVFLECVQDMDHENMFWYRQDPGLGLRLIYFSYDVKMKEKGDIPEGYSVSREKKERFSLILESASTNQTSMYLCASSFWGGNTEAFFGQGTRLTVV.

This chain uses TRBV30 with TRBJ1-5, with TRBD1 matching 7 bases. The junction had 16 bases not matched to a gene; V was cut back by 2 bases and J by 3 bases. Germline V gives CDR1 GTSNPN, CDR2 SVGIG (reference sequence). This CDR3 is built from 18 residues. This CDR3 reads CAWSNGSSGTVINQPQHF. The CDR3 nucleotides are TGTGCCTGGAGTAATGGATCTTCCGGGACAGTGATCAATCAGCCCCAGCATTTT.

This clone was counted a few times. The V and J genes are TRBV5-6 and TRBJ1-4, with D maybe TRBD1 (6 bases). Trimming took off 0 bases at V and 4 bases at J, with 13 bases between the two ends. The germline V gene encodes CDR1 SGHDT and CDR2 YYEEEE. The CDR3 loop spans 16 amino acids. CDR3 DNA: TGTGCCAGCAGCTTGGGCGCAGGGGCCGTTAATGAAAAACTGTTTTTT. It codes for CASSLGAGAVNEKLFF.

The rearrangement uses TRBV13 and TRBJ2-5, with D uncertain. Germline CDR1 reads PRHDT; CDR2 reads FYEKMQ (reference sequence). V dropped 2 bases and J dropped 5 bases, with 18 bases sitting between them. There are 16 residues in the CDR3. The CDR3 DNA follows: TGTGCCAGCAGCTTATTAGGCCCGACTTTGCGGGAGACCCAGTACTTC. This sequence encodes CASSLLGPTLRETQYF.

The gene calls are TRBV19 and TRBJ2-3; D unresolved. This CDR3 spans 13 amino acids. CDR1 and CDR2 from the germline V gene are LNHDA and SQIVND (reference sequence). V was shortened by 5 bases and J by 0 bases, with 6 bases between the two germline ends. This CDR3 reads CASSSYSTDTQYF. DNA for the CDR3: TGTGCCAGTAGTTCCTATAGCACAGATACGCAGTATTTT.

Notes on this clone: Other DNA sequences in the sample encode the same CDR3. The chain uses TRBV5-4 and TRBJ2-5, with 13 bases identical to TRBD2. This CDR3 has 15 amino acids. The germline gives CDR1 SGHNT, CDR2 YYREEE (reference sequence). Trimming at V came to 3 bases and at J to 5 bases, leaving 4 bases not matched to a gene. CDR3 sequence: CASSSLAGGRETQYF. In nucleotides, the CDR3 is TGTGCCAGCAGCTCACTAGCGGGGGGGCGGGAGACCCAGTACTTC. Supplemented by reference TRBV5-4 and TRBJ2-5, the full variable domain reads ETGVTQSPTHLIKTRGQQVTLRCSSQSGHNTVSWYQQALGQGPQFIFQYYREEENGRGNFPPRFSGLQFPNYSSELNVNALELDDSALYLCASSSLAGGRETQYFGPGTRLLVL.

This chain connects TRBV28 to TRBJ2-1; 8 bases map to TRBD2. The CDR3 has 17 residues. J gave up 5 bases and V 5 bases, and 14 bases lay outside the gene matches. The germline V gene encodes CDR1 MDHEN and CDR2 SYDVKM. The DNA of the CDR3 is TGTGCCAGCAGTAGGCTTAGCGGGACTATACACCACAATGAGCAGTTCTTC. Translation gives CASSRLSGTIHHNEQFF. Combining the CDR3 with reference TRBV28 and TRBJ2-1 gives the whole variable domain DVKVTQSSRYLVKRTGEKVFLECVQDMDHENMFWYRQDPGLGLRLIYFSYDVKMKEKGDIPEGYSVSREKKERFSLILESASTNQTSMYLCASSRLSGTIHHNEQFFGPGTRLTVL.

This chain joins TRBV27 and TRBJ2-5; tentative D call: TRBD1 (6 bases). The CDR3 covers 15 residues. Deletions cut 4 bases from V and 0 bases from J, with 12 bases between. Germline CDR1 reads MNHEY; CDR2 reads SMNVEV (reference sequence). The CDR3 sequence: CASSSTRDNQETQYF. The DNA for the CDR3 is TGTGCCAGCAGTTCTACCCGGGACAACCAAGAGACCCAGTACTTC.

V and J are TRBV5-4 and TRBJ1-5; D gene unclear. The ends were cut back, 0 bases at V and 7 bases at J, with 8 bases in the middle. Looked up from germline, CDR1 is SGHNT and CDR2 is YYREEE (reference sequence). The CDR3 is 13 residues long. CDR3 DNA: TGTGCCAGCAGCTTGGACAGAGGGCAGCCCCAGCATTTT. It is translated as CASSLDRGQPQHF. Filled out from reference TRBV5-4 and TRBJ1-5, the complete variable domain reads ETGVTQSPTHLIKTRGQQVTLRCSSQSGHNTVSWYQQALGQGPQFIFQYYREEENGRGNFPPRFSGLQFPNYSSELNVNALELDDSALYLCASSLDRGQPQHFGDGTRLSIL.

The rearrangement uses TRBV5-6 and TRBJ1-2, with 10 bases identical to TRBD1. Per the germline V gene, CDR1 is SGHDT and CDR2 is YYEEEE. After removal of 3 bases from V and 8 bases from J, the junction contained 10 bases not matched to a gene. CDR3 size: 15 residues. CDR3 residues: CASSSFPGQGNGYTF. In DNA, the CDR3 is TGTGCCAGCAGCTCATTTCCGGGACAGGGGAACGGCTACACCTTC.

This chain connects TRBV6-5 to TRBJ2-1, with 9 bases fitting TRBD1. With 4 bases clipped from V and 5 bases from J, the junction kept 9 bases outside the gene matches. CDR1 is MNHEY and CDR2 is SVGAGI in the germline V gene. The CDR3 extends over 16 amino acids. CDR3 bases: TGTGCCAGCAGTTTTAGACAGGGGGGTTCGGACAATGAGCAGTTCTTC. Translation gives CASSFRQGGSDNEQFF.

The rearrangement links TRBV4-1 to TRBJ2-2, with 8 positions matching TRBD2. This CDR3 is 18 amino acids long. J lost 5 bases, V lost 1 base, and 12 bases had no gene match. Germline V gene lookup returns CDR1 MGHRA and CDR2 YSYEKL. The CDR3 nucleotides are TGCGCCAGCAGCCAAGGTTCCGGGGTAGCGGGGCCGACCGGGGAGCTGTTTTTT. Translating gives CASSQGSGVAGPTGELFF.

This sequence joins TRBV28 and TRBJ1-1, with TRBD1 identical over 7 bases. This CDR3 is 16 amino acids long. V was clipped by 5 bases and J by 5 bases; unmatched bases: 14. The germline CDR1 and CDR2 sequences are MDHEN and SYDVKM. The CDR3: CASSPSRRQGRTEAFF. CDR3 sequence (DNA): TGTGCCAGCAGTCCTAGCCGACGACAGGGCCGAACTGAAGCTTTCTTT.

The gene calls are TRBV5-6 and TRBJ1-2; 7 bases match TRBD1. Germline trimming cut 0 bases from V and 3 bases from J; bases unmatched to any gene: 5. The CDR3 contains 15 residues. CDR1 SGHDT and CDR2 YYEEEE come from the germline V gene. The DNA of the CDR3 is TGTGCCAGCAGCTTGGTAGGCAGGGGGGACTATGGCTACACCTTC. Translating gives CASSLVGRGDYGYTF.

V gene TRBV6-6 combines with J gene TRBJ1-4, with D possibly matching TRBD1 (5 bases). Trimming took off 4 bases at V and 3 bases at J, with 12 bases between the two ends. Germline V gene sequence: CDR1 MNHNY, CDR2 SVGAGI (reference sequence). The CDR3 has 15 residues. CDR3 sequence reads: CASSSLLGPNEKLFF. The CDR3 region has the DNA TGTGCCAGCAGTTCCCTGCTGGGGCCTAATGAAAAACTGTTTTTT.

This clone is a singleton in its sample. Its ends do not fully match the called genes, so a read error is possible. The chain recombines TRBV14 with TRBJ2-1; D remains ambiguous. This CDR3 is built from 15 residues. CDR1 and CDR2 (germline): SGHDN, FVKESK. The CDR3: CASSEDRLEDNEQFF. In DNA form, the CDR3 reads TGTGCCAGCAGCGAAGACCGTCTAGAGGACAATGAGCAGTTCTTC.

V is TRBV30 and J is TRBJ2-5, with D perhaps matching TRBD1 (6 bases). This CDR3 spans 14 amino acids. Germline V lookup: CDR1 GTSNPN, CDR2 SVGIG (reference sequence). V lost 4 bases, J lost 1 base, and 13 bases lay in between. For the CDR3, the DNA is TGTGCCTGGACACGGGACACCTTCCAAGAGACCCAGTACTTC. Translated: CAWTRDTFQETQYF.

This sequence joins TRBV25-1 and TRBJ2-5, with TRBD1 matching over 7 bases. There are 14 residues in the CDR3. The ends lost 6 bases at V and 2 bases at J; junction bases unmatched: 6. CDR1 and CDR2 from the germline V gene are MGHDK and SYGVNS. CDR3 coding DNA: TGTGCCAGCAGGGACAGGTTATGGCAAGAGACCCAGTACTTC. Translated, it gives CASRDRLWQETQYF.

The chain is built from TRBV18 and TRBJ2-1; a weak D match, TRBD2 (5 bases). The CDR3 has 12 amino acids. The germline CDR1 and CDR2 sequences are KGHSH and LQKENI. V shed 8 bases and J shed 8 bases, with 13 bases lying between them. This CDR3 is CASARETHEQFF. The CDR3 bases are TGTGCCAGCGCGAGGGAGACGCATGAGCAGTTCTTC.